This TCR beta chain derives from a study of post-analysis software for immune sequencing data. Comment on this clonotype: Antigen unknown.

The TCR beta cDNA libraries carried unique molecular identifiers. Each CDR3 protein is one row after TCRdb ran MiXCR on the PCR reads. In the table there are 400,000 to 500,000 distinct CDR3 sequences, roughly 40% of which are singletons. Germline V gives CDR1 MNHEY, CDR2 SVGEGT. Trimming took off 2 bases at V and 7 bases at J, with 12 bases between the two ends. This CDR3 contains 14 residues. General observations from the study: Five TRBV segments, including TRBV5-6, TRBV5-1 and TRBV20-1, were more frequent in patients than controls.

The sequencing input was blood. The J gene is TRBJ2-1, the V gene TRBV6-2 or TRBV6-3, with D possibly TRBD2 on 6 matching bases. The source of this sequence is a girl aged 2 to 10 with multiple sclerosis. The CDR3 loop reads CASSYVVAGNEQFF. CDR3 sequence (DNA): TGTGCCAGCAGTTACGTGGTCGCGGGGAATGAGCAGTTCTTC.